The entry that follows covers one T cell receptor (beta chain) sequence. What it binds is not known. These data originate in a study of cytomegalovirus exposure and HLA in healthy donors. Study conclusions and caveats: Analysis was carried out at a later point, and it linked a missense DCLRE1C variant to TCR beta V- and J-gene trimming.

Use of 60 Vbeta and 13 Jbeta primers characterized the PCR. This table comes from immunoSEQ multiplex PCR, and its TCRdb copy is limited to in-frame clones, with some not included. The data contain 150,000 or so clones, around 73% of them singletons. CDR1 KGHSH and CDR2 LQKENI come from the germline V gene. V was cut by 0 bases and J by 2 bases, with 4 bases left in between. The CDR3 covers 13 residues. V and J are TRBV18 and TRBJ1-2; D remains ambiguous. The receptor's source is a female donor in good health and CMV-seronegative. Source material: PBMCs. CDR3 coding DNA: TGTGCCAGCTCACCACCCGGGAACTATGGCTACACCTTC. Protein: CASSPPGNYGYTF.